This paragraph reports one T cell receptor beta chain. This sample was taken from a study of blood T cell repertoires in COVID-19. Looking at the study overall: In each case, the material was cDNA or gDNA derived from T cells, B-cell-depleted T cells, or PBMCs.

Clones were sequenced by immunoSEQ multiplex PCR, and TCRdb holds only the in-frame ones, with some missing. Of just under 85,000 clones listed, approximately 86% are singletons. V was pared by 7 bases and J by 6 bases, with 13 bases between. Germline V CDR1 and CDR2: SGHRS, YFSETQ. The CDR3 sequence is 13 residues long. The clonotype comes from an elderly man with active or convalescent COVID-19. This chain joins TRBV5-1 and TRBJ1-4; D unclear. Sequencing was performed on peripheral blood. CDR3 loop: CASGRTEDEKLFF. In DNA, the CDR3 is TGCGCCAGCGGACGGACGGAGGATGAAAAACTGTTTTTT.